The T cell receptor (beta chain) under discussion was sequenced for a study of CD8+ T cells in alopecia areata. Isolated RNA was reverse transcribed into cDNA used as the sequencing template. Measured with immunoSEQ multiplex PCR; TCRdb has only the in-frame clones, and not every one. The data hold approximately 180,000 clones, with roughly 65% observed a single time. Deletions cut 1 base from V and 0 bases from J, with 6 bases between. Germline values: CDR1 LGHNA, CDR2 YSLEER. The CDR3 spans 14 residues. V usage is TRBV4-3 and J usage is TRBJ1-1; D is unresolved. This material consisted of CD4+ T cells sorted from blood, taken at week 0. The receptor's source is a human donor with alopecia areata. DNA for the CDR3: TGCGCCAGCAGCCAAGGTGTCATGAACACTGAAGCTTTCTTT. It yields the protein CASSQGVMNTEAFF.